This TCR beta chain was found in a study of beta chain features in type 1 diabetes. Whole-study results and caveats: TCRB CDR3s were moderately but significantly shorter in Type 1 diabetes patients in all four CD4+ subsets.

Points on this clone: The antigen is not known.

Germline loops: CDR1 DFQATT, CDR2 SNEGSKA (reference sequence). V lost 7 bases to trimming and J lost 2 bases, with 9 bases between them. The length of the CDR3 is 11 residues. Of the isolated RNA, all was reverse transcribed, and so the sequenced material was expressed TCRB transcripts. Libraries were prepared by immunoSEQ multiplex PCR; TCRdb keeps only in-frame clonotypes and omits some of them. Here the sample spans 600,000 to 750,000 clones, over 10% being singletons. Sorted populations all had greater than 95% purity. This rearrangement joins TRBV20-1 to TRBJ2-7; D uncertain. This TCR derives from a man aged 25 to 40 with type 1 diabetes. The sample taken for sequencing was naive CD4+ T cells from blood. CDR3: CSVLDTYEQYF. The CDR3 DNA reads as TGCAGTGTTCTGGATACCTACGAGCAGTACTTC.